This TCR beta chain was captured in a study of cytomegalovirus exposure and HLA in healthy donors. On this clone: Its target is not known.

The PCR contained 60 Vbeta and 13 Jbeta primers. Assay used: immunoSEQ multiplex PCR; TCRdb lists only in-frame clones, some missing. The sample lists 50,000 to 60,000 clones, 78% occurring once. The study's findings and limits: Cytomegalovirus status was reportedly diagnosed by the classifier with high sensitivity and specificity. CMV antigen specificity of three CMV-associated chains was confirmed in vitro. An assumption of roughly uniform sequencing depth across donors underlay the presence/absence analyses.

Material: PBMCs. The TCR comes from a female donor in good health and CMV-seronegative.

CDR3 bases: TGTGCCAGCATTTTCCCGACTAGCGGGAACACCGGGGAGCTGTTTTTT. Translation: CASIFPTSGNTGELFF. This chain connects TRBV7-2 to TRBJ2-2; 9 bases align to TRBD2. The V segment lost 7 bases and the J segment 1 base; nucleotides outside the gene matches: 7. Germline values: CDR1 SGHTA, CDR2 FQGNSA. The CDR3 is made up of 16 amino acids.